This T cell receptor beta chain was identified during a study of cytotoxic CD8 clonotypes in ibrutinib-treated CLL. Sequenced by immunoSEQ multiplex PCR; TCRdb stores in-frame clones only, minus some. The table lists tens of thousands of clones, approximately 70% of them singletons, with about 9.5% in the top ten. Study-level findings and limits: Baseline clonality, higher than in age-matched healthy donors, tracked circulating CD8+ T-cell counts.

This CDR3 is built from 16 residues. CDR1 is SNHLY and CDR2 is FYNNEI in the germline V gene. The V gene lost 7 bases and the J gene lost 6 bases, with 21 bases spanning the gap. This clone was counted only a few times. Its antigen is as yet unknown. The sequences come from PBMCs, collected at disease progression, from a patient treated with ibrutinib. This receptor was identified in a human donor with chronic lymphocytic leukemia. This chain uses TRBV2 with TRBJ2-2; D might be TRBD1 (6 bases). CDR3 sequence: CASTLLGASGSGELFF. CDR3 coding DNA: TGTGCCAGCACCCTTCTGGGGGCGTCCGGTTCCGGGGAGCTGTTTTTT.